These T cell receptor beta chains were read from a single sample in a study of shared clonotypes between healthy human individuals. The method was immunoSEQ multiplex PCR; TCRdb's version includes in-frame clones alone and lacks a portion of them. This repertoire shows about 2.3 million clones, approximately 95% found once; its top ten account for 0.39%. Sequencing was performed on naive CD4+ T cells from PBMCs. These receptors were collected from a man between 18 and 29 years old in good health. Some clones in this sample may be carry-over from other donors' samples. Each CDR3 is given with its conserved first and last residue. A D gene is named only where the DNA matches it firmly.

V gene: TRBV11-3; J gene: TRBJ2-1; D gene: -; CDR3 protein: CASSYTSSSYNEQFF; CDR3 DNA: TGTGCCAGCAGCTATACGTCGAGCTCCTACAATGAGCAGTTCTTC
V gene: TRBV5-1; J gene: TRBJ2-1; D gene: TRBD2; CDR3 protein: CASSSRTRENEQFF; CDR3 DNA: TGCGCCAGCAGCTCCCGGACTAGGGAGAATGAGCAGTTCTTC
V gene: TRBV11-3; J gene: TRBJ2-1; D gene: -; CDR3 protein: CASSPEGGYTDEQFF; CDR3 DNA: TGTGCCAGCAGCCCCGAGGGGGGCTATACCGATGAGCAGTTCTTC
V gene: TRBV10-3; J gene: TRBJ1-6; D gene: TRBD1; CDR3 protein: CAISGGDSINSPLHF; CDR3 DNA: TGTGCCATCAGTGGGGGGGACAGCATAAATTCACCCCTCCACTTT
V gene: TRBV7-2; J gene: TRBJ2-7; D gene: TRBD1; CDR3 protein: CASSRTQGANYEQYF; CDR3 DNA: TGTGCCAGCAGCAGAACACAGGGGGCTAATTACGAGCAGTACTTC
V gene: TRBV2; J gene: TRBJ1-2; D gene: -; CDR3 protein: CASPGHGGYTF; CDR3 DNA: TGTGCCAGCCCGGGACATGGCGGCTACACCTTC
V gene: TRBV12-2; J gene: TRBJ2-7; D gene: -; CDR3 protein: CASRFGTGHSYEQYF; CDR3 DNA: TGTGCAAGTCGCTTTGGCACAGGGCATTCCTACGAGCAGTACTTC
V gene: TRBV2; J gene: TRBJ2-6; D gene: TRBD1; CDR3 protein: CASSWQGANGANVLTF; CDR3 DNA: TGTGCCAGCAGTTGGCAGGGGGCGAACGGGGCCAACGTCCTGACTTTC
V gene: TRBV18; J gene: TRBJ2-7; D gene: TRBD2; CDR3 protein: CASSPPGTNFYEQYF; CDR3 DNA: TGTGCCAGCTCACCTCCCGGGACTAATTTCTACGAGCAGTACTTC
V gene: TRBV9; J gene: TRBJ2-7; D gene: -; CDR3 protein: CASSVTPRAQGEQYF; CDR3 DNA: TGTGCCAGCAGCGTAACACCTAGGGCCCAGGGGGAGCAGTACTTC
V gene: TRBV18; J gene: TRBJ2-1; D gene: TRBD1; CDR3 protein: CASSPGTGGSEQFF; CDR3 DNA: TGTGCCAGCTCTCCCGGGACAGGGGGCAGTGAGCAGTTCTTC
V gene: TRBV6-1; J gene: TRBJ2-7; D gene: -; CDR3 protein: CASLRDGAYEQYF; CDR3 DNA: TGTGCCAGCCTCCGGGACGGAGCCTACGAGCAGTACTTC
V gene: TRBV28; J gene: TRBJ2-3; D gene: TRBD1; CDR3 protein: CASTRAGTGGDTQYF; CDR3 DNA: TGTGCCAGCACCCGAGCCGGGACAGGGGGAGATACGCAGTATTTT
V gene: TRBV29-1; J gene: TRBJ2-7; D gene: TRBD1; CDR3 protein: CSVVSDRVRDEQYF; CDR3 DNA: TGCAGCGTTGTATCCGACAGGGTAAGGGACGAGCAGTACTTC
V gene: TRBV5-1; J gene: TRBJ2-3; D gene: TRBD2; CDR3 protein: CASSLSTSGKDTQYF; CDR3 DNA: TGCGCCAGCAGCTTGTCGACTAGCGGCAAAGATACGCAGTATTTT
V gene: TRBV21-1; J gene: TRBJ2-5; D gene: -; CDR3 protein: CASSIVGATQYF; CDR3 DNA: TGTGCCAGCAGCATAGTAGGCGCGACCCAGTACTTC
V gene: TRBV11-2; J gene: TRBJ1-2; D gene: -; CDR3 protein: CASRRGGQNYGYTF; CDR3 DNA: TGTGCCAGCAGGAGGGGGGGCCAGAACTATGGCTACACCTTC
V gene: TRBV6-1; J gene: TRBJ2-1; D gene: -; CDR3 protein: CASSEAVGISYNEQFF; CDR3 DNA: TGTGCCAGCAGTGAAGCGGTGGGAATCTCCTACAATGAGCAGTTCTTC
V gene: TRBV5-1; J gene: TRBJ2-1; D gene: -; CDR3 protein: CASSLAGSSPNEQFF; CDR3 DNA: TGCGCCAGCAGCTTGGCGGGGAGCTCCCCTAATGAGCAGTTCTTC
V gene: TRBV5-4; J gene: TRBJ2-7; D gene: -; CDR3 protein: CASNKFASSYEQYF; CDR3 DNA: TGTGCCAGCAACAAGTTCGCCAGCTCCTACGAGCAGTACTTC
V gene: TRBV2; J gene: TRBJ2-3; D gene: -; CDR3 protein: CASSDRATDTQYF; CDR3 DNA: TGTGCCAGCAGTGACAGGGCCACAGATACGCAGTATTTT
V gene: TRBV11-2; J gene: TRBJ2-2; D gene: -; CDR3 protein: CASSTLGIAGELFF; CDR3 DNA: TGTGCCAGCAGCACACTGGGGATTGCCGGGGAGCTGTTTTTT
V gene: TRBV10-3; J gene: TRBJ1-5; D gene: -; CDR3 protein: CAISESTVLNQPQHF; CDR3 DNA: TGTGCCATCAGTGAGTCGACGGTACTAAATCAGCCCCAGCATTTT
V gene: TRBV5-1; J gene: TRBJ2-2; D gene: TRBD1; CDR3 protein: CASSLGQGAPGELFF; CDR3 DNA: TGCGCCAGCAGCTTGGGGCAGGGGGCGCCCGGGGAGCTGTTTTTT
V gene: TRBV5-1; J gene: TRBJ2-6; D gene: TRBD1; CDR3 protein: CASRDVQGASGANVLTF; CDR3 DNA: TGCGCCAGCAGAGATGTACAGGGGGCCTCCGGGGCCAACGTCCTGACTTTC